A selection of T cell receptor beta chains follows, all from one sample in a study of long-term antiretroviral therapy in people with HIV. The data were produced by immunoSEQ multiplex PCR, yet TCRdb's version contains in-frame clones alone and is incomplete. The table records around 9,600 clones, 60% to 80% of them present only once. The sample here was unsorted PBMCs, taken 0.4 years before starting antiretroviral therapy. The receptors originated from a man aged 25-40 years with HIV. CDR3s include the opening cysteine and the closing phenylalanine or tryptophan. The D gene is left open where the match is weak. The size of a clone is reported for some rows only, either as once, few or many, or as a class for expanded clones.

V	J	size	D	CDR3	DNA
TRBV28	TRBJ1-2	-	TRBD1	CASHRGKNYGYTF	TGTGCCAGCCACAGGGGAAAAAACTATGGCTACACCTTC
TRBV28	TRBJ2-7	few	TRBD2	CASSSGTNDEQYF	TGTGCCAGCAGCTCCGGGACTAACGACGAGCAGTACTTC
TRBV5-6	TRBJ1-5	-	TRBD1	CASSADRGNSNQPQHF	TGTGCCAGCAGCGCGGACAGGGGAAATAGCAATCAGCCCCAGCATTTT
TRBV10-1	TRBJ2-3	-	TRBD2	CASSAGLASSTDTQYF	TGCGCCAGCAGTGCCGGACTAGCCTCTTCGACAGATACGCAGTATTTT
TRBV27	TRBJ2-7	-	-	CASSSRPLPPEQYF	TGTGCCAGCAGTTCGCGACCTCTTCCCCCAGAGCAGTACTTC
TRBV4-1	TRBJ1-1	-	TRBD1	CASSQGQGRAYTEAFF	TGCGCCAGCAGCCAAGGACAGGGAAGGGCGTACACTGAAGCTTTCTTT
TRBV5-4	TRBJ1-1	-	-	CASSALGRRDTEAFF	TGTGCCAGCAGCGCGTTGGGACGGAGGGACACTGAAGCTTTCTTT
TRBV27	TRBJ2-5	once	TRBD2	CASSPWAGGPGQETQYF	TGTGCCAGCAGTCCCTGGGCGGGAGGGCCGGGGCAAGAGACCCAGTACTTC
TRBV15	TRBJ2-2	-	-	CATSRDRGARSTGELFF	TGTGCCACCAGCAGAGATCGGGGGGCGCGGAGCACCGGGGAGCTGTTTTTT
TRBV6-5	TRBJ2-1	-	-	CASRSPGFNEQFF	TGTGCCAGCAGGTCTCCAGGGTTCAATGAGCAGTTCTTC
TRBV5-1	TRBJ1-1	-	-	CASSYRGMNTEAFF	TGCGCCAGCAGCTACAGAGGAATGAACACTGAAGCTTTCTTT
TRBV5-6	TRBJ2-7	-	TRBD2	CASAQWGLAGAYEQYF	TGTGCCAGCGCGCAATGGGGACTAGCGGGGGCCTACGAGCAGTACTTC
TRBV28	TRBJ2-7	-	TRBD1	CASSLTGGSYEQYF	TGTGCCAGCAGTTTAACAGGGGGCTCTTACGAGCAGTACTTC
TRBV7-2	TRBJ2-3	-	-	CASTTSTDTQYF	TGTGCCAGCACCACATCCACAGATACGCAGTATTTT
TRBV11-1	TRBJ1-4	-	TRBD1	CASSRPNRGEKLFF	TGTGCCAGCAGCCGCCCCAACAGGGGTGAAAAACTGTTTTTT
TRBV15	TRBJ1-1	-	-	CATSPARGTEAFF	TGTGCCACCAGCCCCGCCAGGGGCACTGAAGCTTTCTTT
TRBV6-9	TRBJ2-7	-	TRBD2	CASSYKGLASGTPNEQYF	TGTGCCAGCAGTTATAAGGGACTCGCCAGCGGGACCCCCAACGAGCAGTACTTC
TRBV2	TRBJ1-5	-	-	CASRTADQPQHF	TGTGCCAGCCGGACGGCCGATCAGCCCCAGCATTTT
TRBV9	TRBJ1-6	-	-	CASSEQIHSSYNSPLHF	TGTGCCAGCAGCGAGCAGATCCATAGCTCCTATAATTCACCCCTCCACTTT
TRBV7-2	TRBJ2-2	-	-	CASSLLLGELFF	TGTGCCAGCAGCCTCCTCCTTGGGGAGCTGTTTTTT
TRBV28	TRBJ1-6	-	TRBD1	CASSLQGAPYNSPLHF	TGTGCCAGCAGTTTGCAGGGGGCCCCCTATAATTCACCCCTCCACTTT
TRBV13	TRBJ2-7	-	-	CASSFEPYEQYF	TGTGCCAGCAGCTTCGAACCGTACGAGCAGTACTTC
TRBV7-9	TRBJ2-7	-	-	CASSLDLTSYEQYF	TGTGCCAGCAGCTTGGACCTTACTTCTTACGAGCAGTACTTC
TRBV18	TRBJ2-2	once	-	CASSPLGQNTGELFF	TGTGCCAGCTCACCTTTGGGACAGAACACCGGGGAGCTGTTTTTT
TRBV7-6	TRBJ1-1	-	TRBD1	CASSLVTGVSNTEAFF	TGTGCCAGCAGCTTAGTTACAGGGGTCTCAAACACTGAAGCTTTCTTT
TRBV14	TRBJ2-1	few	TRBD1	CASSQEPGQGDNEQFF	TGTGCCAGCAGCCAAGAACCGGGACAGGGGGACAATGAGCAGTTCTTC
TRBV6-5	TRBJ2-7	medium-sized	-	CASSSVWGSYEQYF	TGTGCCAGCAGTTCGGTGTGGGGATCCTACGAGCAGTACTTC
TRBV5-1	TRBJ2-7	-	-	CASNSPQRKPLSEQYF	TGCGCCAGCAACTCTCCCCAACGGAAACCCCTAAGCGAGCAGTACTTC
TRBV6-5	TRBJ1-6	-	TRBD1	CASSRLQGVDSPLHF	TGTGCCAGCAGTCGACTCCAGGGGGTAGATTCACCCCTCCACTTT
TRBV6-5	TRBJ2-3	once	-	CASSYATLTAPDTQYF	TGTGCCAGCAGTTACGCCACCCTAACAGCTCCAGATACGCAGTATTTT
TRBV29-1	TRBJ1-4	-	TRBD1	CSVSGQLIHYEKLFF	TGCAGCGTTTCGGGACAGCTAATACACTATGAAAAACTGTTTTTT
TRBV27	TRBJ2-7	few	-	CASSKAGLRDEQYF	TGTGCCAGCAGTAAGGCAGGGCTGCGTGACGAGCAGTACTTC
TRBV6-1	TRBJ1-4	-	-	CASSEWGPNEKLFF	TGTGCCAGCAGCGAATGGGGTCCTAATGAAAAACTGTTTTTT
TRBV10-3	TRBJ2-7	-	TRBD1	CAISGDRGLTYEQYF	TGTGCCATCAGTGGAGACAGGGGGCTAACCTACGAGCAGTACTTC
TRBV6-5	TRBJ2-2	large	-	CASSLTGFNTGELFF	TGTGCCAGCAGCCTCACAGGGTTCAACACCGGGGAGCTGTTTTTT
TRBV7-6	TRBJ2-7	-	TRBD1	CASSSQGAVNEQYF	TGTGCCAGCAGCTCACAGGGGGCGGTCAACGAGCAGTACTTC
TRBV5-1	TRBJ1-2	-	-	CASSLSPPGTTNLAGYTF	TGCGCCAGCAGCTTGTCCCCCCCCGGGACAACGAATTTGGCTGGCTACACCTTC
TRBV7-9	TRBJ2-7	-	-	CASSHRDGLTYEQYF	TGTGCCAGCAGCCACCGGGACGGATTAACCTACGAGCAGTACTTC
TRBV5-4	TRBJ2-7	few	TRBD1	CASSSGTAPTYEQYF	TGTGCCAGCAGCTCTGGGACAGCTCCTACCTACGAGCAGTACTTC
TRBV7-9	TRBJ1-2	-	TRBD1	CASSTTGDTVYGYTF	TGTGCCAGCAGCACCACAGGGGACACCGTCTATGGCTACACCTTC
TRBV2	TRBJ2-5	-	-	CASSASQGFQETQYF	TGTGCCAGCAGTGCCTCGCAGGGATTCCAAGAGACCCAGTACTTC
TRBV13	TRBJ1-5	-	-	CASSLWGNSNYSNQPQHF	TGTGCCAGCAGCTTATGGGGGAATAGCAATTATAGCAATCAGCCCCAGCATTTT
TRBV5-1	TRBJ2-7	-	TRBD1	CASSLSGQPYEQYF	TGCGCCAGCAGCCTCTCGGGACAGCCCTACGAGCAGTACTTC
TRBV11-3	TRBJ2-7	-	-	CASSLRPGEAYEQYF	TGTGCCAGCAGCTTACGCCCAGGGGAGGCCTACGAGCAGTACTTC
TRBV2	TRBJ2-2	-	-	CASGQRELFF	TGTGCCAGCGGACAGCGGGAGCTGTTTTTT
TRBV7-8	TRBJ1-2	-	-	CASSLEGARGYTF	TGTGCCAGCAGCTTAGAGGGCGCTCGGGGCTACACCTTC
TRBV7-2	TRBJ2-6	-	TRBD2	CASSPRSLAGARGANVLTF	TGTGCCAGCAGCCCCCGGTCACTAGCGGGAGCTAGGGGGGCCAACGTCCTGACTTTC
TRBV30	TRBJ2-2	-	-	CAWSVSGPGELFF	TGTGCCTGGAGTGTATCAGGGCCCGGGGAGCTGTTTTTT
TRBV14	TRBJ1-6	few	-	CASSHGTVNSPLHF	TGTGCCAGCAGCCACGGGACGGTGAATTCACCCCTCCACTTT
TRBV5-1	TRBJ2-1	-	-	CASSTQKEIPYNEQFF	TGCGCCAGCAGCACGCAGAAGGAGATCCCCTACAATGAGCAGTTCTTC
TRBV9	TRBJ1-2	-	-	CASTVAGSTGYTF	TGTGCCAGCACCGTAGCTGGGTCAACGGGCTACACCTTC
TRBV6-8	TRBJ1-6	-	-	CASSYPADGGPLHF	TGTGCCAGCAGTTACCCAGCGGACGGTGGGCCCCTCCACTTT